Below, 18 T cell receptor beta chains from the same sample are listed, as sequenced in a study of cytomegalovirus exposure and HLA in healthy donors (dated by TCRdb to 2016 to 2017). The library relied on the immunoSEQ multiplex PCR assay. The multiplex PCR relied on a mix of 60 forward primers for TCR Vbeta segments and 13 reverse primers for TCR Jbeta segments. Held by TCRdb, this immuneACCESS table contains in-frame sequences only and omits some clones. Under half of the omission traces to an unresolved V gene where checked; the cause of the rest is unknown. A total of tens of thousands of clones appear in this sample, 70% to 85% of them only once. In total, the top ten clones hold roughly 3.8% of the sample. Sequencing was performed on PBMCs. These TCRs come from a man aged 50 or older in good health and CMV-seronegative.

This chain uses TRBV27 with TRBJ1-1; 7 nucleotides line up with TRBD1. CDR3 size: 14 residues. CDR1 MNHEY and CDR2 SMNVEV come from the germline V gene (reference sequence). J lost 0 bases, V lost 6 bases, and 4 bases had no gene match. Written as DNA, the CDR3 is TGTGCCAGCAGGGCACAGGGGCTGAACACTGAAGCTTTCTTT. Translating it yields CASRAQGLNTEAFF.

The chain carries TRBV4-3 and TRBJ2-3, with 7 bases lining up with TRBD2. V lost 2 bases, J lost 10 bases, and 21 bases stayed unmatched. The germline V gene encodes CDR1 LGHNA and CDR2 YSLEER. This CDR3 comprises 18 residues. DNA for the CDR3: TGCGCCAGCAGCCAAACACAGATCGGGGCGGGGAGGGTCTGGGCGCAGTATTTT. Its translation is CASSQTQIGAGRVWAQYF.

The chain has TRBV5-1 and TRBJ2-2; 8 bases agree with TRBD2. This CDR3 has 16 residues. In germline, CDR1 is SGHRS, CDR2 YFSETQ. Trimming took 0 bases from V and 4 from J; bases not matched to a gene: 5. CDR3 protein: CASSLAAGVSTGELFF. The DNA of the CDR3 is TGCGCCAGCAGCTTGGCAGCGGGAGTCAGCACCGGGGAGCTGTTTTTT. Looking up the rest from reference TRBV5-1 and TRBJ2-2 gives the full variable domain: KAGVTQTPRYLIKTRGQQVTLSCSPISGHRSVSWYQQTPGQGLQFLFEYFSETQRNKGNFPGRFSGRQFSNSRSEMNVSTLELGDSALYLCASSLAAGVSTGELFFGEGSRLTVL.

CDR3 DNA sequence: TGTGCCAGCAGTTCCTTAGGGGGAGGGCCCGACGAGCAGTACTTC. Protein: CASSSLGGGPDEQYF. This chain connects TRBV6-5 to TRBJ2-5; TRBD2 might be the D (7 bases). The DNA end is more similar to TRBJ2-7, so the J call may be wrong. The CDR3 consists of 15 residues. Germline-derived CDR1 and CDR2 are MNHEY and SVGAGI.

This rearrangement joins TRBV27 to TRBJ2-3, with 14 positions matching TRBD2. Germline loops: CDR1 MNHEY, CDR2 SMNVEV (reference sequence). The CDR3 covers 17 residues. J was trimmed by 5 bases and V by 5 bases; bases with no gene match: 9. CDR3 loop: CASSRLGLAGVIDTQYF. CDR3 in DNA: TGTGCCAGCAGTCGACTGGGACTAGCGGGAGTGATAGATACGCAGTATTTT.

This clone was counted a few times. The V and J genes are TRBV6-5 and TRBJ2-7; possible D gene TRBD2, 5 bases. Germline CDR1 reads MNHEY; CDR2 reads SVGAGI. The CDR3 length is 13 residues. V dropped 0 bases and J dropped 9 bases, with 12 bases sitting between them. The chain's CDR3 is CASSYSGEGSQYF. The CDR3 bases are TGTGCCAGCAGTTACTCGGGAGAGGGTTCGCAGTACTTC.

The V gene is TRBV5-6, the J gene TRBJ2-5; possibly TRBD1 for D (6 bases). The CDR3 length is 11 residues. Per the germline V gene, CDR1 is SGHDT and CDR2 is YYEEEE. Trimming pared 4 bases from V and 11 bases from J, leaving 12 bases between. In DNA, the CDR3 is TGTGCCAGCAGCACGGCAGGACAGCAGTACTTC. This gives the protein CASSTAGQQYF.

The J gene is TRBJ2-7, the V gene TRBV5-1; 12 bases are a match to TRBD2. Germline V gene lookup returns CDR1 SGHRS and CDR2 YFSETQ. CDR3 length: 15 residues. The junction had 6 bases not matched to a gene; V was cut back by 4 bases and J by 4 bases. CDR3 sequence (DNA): TGCGCCAGCAGCACCAGACTAGCGGGAGTTTACGAGCAGTACTTC. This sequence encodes CASSTRLAGVYEQYF.

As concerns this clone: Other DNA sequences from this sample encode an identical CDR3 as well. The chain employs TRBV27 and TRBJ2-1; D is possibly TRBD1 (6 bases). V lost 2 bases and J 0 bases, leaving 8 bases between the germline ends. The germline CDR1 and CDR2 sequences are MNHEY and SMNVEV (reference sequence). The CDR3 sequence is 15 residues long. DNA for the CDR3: TGTGCCAGCAGTTTAACAGGGTCCTCCTACAATGAGCAGTTCTTC. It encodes CASSLTGSSYNEQFF.

The CDR3 is CASSYSSAYSYEQYF. The CDR3 bases are TGTGCCAGCAGTTACTCAAGCGCCTACTCCTACGAGCAGTACTTC. The chain recombines TRBV6-5 with TRBJ2-7, with D unresolved. This CDR3 region has 15 residues. Trimming removed 0 bases from V and 0 bases from J, with 9 bases in between. The V gene's germline CDR1 is MNHEY and CDR2 SVGAGI.

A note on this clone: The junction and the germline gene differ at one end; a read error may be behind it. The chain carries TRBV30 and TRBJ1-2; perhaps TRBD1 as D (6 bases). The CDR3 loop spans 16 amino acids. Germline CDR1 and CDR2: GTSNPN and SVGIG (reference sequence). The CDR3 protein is CAWSEGETGNNYGYPF. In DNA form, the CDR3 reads TGTGCCTGGAGTGAGGGGGAAACAGGCAATAACTATGGCTACCCCTTC. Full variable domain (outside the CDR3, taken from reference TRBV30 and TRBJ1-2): SQTIHQWPATLVQPVGSPLSLECTVEGTSNPNLYWYRQAAGRGLQLLFYSVGIGQISSEVPQNLSASRPQDRQFILSSKKLLLSDSGFYLCAWSEGETGNNYGYPFGSGTRLTVV.

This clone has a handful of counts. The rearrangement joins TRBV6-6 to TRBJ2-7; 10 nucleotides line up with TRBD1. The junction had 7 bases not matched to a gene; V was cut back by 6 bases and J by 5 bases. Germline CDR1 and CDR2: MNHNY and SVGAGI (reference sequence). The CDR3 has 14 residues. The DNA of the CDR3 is TGTGCCAGCAGCAATCCGGGACAGGGGAACGAGCAGTACTTC. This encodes CASSNPGQGNEQYF.

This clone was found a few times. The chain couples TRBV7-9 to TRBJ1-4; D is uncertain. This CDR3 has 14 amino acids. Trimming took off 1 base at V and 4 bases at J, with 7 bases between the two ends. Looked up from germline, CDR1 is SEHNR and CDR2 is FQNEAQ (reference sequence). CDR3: CASSLVSGNEKLFF. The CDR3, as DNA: TGTGCCAGCAGCTTAGTATCGGGTAATGAAAAACTGTTTTTT.

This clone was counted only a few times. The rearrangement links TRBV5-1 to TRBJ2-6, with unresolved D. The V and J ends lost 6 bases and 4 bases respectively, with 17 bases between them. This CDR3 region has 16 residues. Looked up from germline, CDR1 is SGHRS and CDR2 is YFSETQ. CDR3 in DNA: TGCGCCAGCATCCCGGAGCCGTTGGCCGGGGCCAACGTCCTGACTTTC. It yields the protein CASIPEPLAGANVLTF.

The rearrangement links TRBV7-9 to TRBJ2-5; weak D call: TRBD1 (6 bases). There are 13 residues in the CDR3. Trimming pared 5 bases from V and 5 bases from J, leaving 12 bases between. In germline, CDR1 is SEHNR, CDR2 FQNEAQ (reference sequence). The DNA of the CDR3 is TGTGCCAGCAGCGCGACGCAGGGGGAGACCCAGTACTTC. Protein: CASSATQGETQYF.

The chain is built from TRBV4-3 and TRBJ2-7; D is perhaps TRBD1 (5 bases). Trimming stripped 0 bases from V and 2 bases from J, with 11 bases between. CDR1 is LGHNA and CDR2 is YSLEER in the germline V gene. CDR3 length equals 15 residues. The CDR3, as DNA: TGCGCCAGCAGCCAAGATCGCGGCAGGGCCTACGAGCAGTACTTC. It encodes CASSQDRGRAYEQYF.

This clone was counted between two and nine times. CDR3 DNA: TGTGCCAGCAGTTACGTCGGGACAGGGAATGAAAAACTGTTTTTT. Protein product: CASSYVGTGNEKLFF. The V call is TRBV6-5, the J call TRBJ1-4; 9 bases are shared with TRBD1. Trimming took 2 bases from V and 5 from J; bases not matched to a gene: 3. Germline V gives CDR1 MNHEY, CDR2 SVGAGI. This CDR3 is 15 amino acids long.

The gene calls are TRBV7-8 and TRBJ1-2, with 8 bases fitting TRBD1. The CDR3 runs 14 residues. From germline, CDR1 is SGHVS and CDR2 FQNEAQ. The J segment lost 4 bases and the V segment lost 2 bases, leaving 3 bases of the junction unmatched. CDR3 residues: CASSLWQGAYGYTF. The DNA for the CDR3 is TGTGCCAGCAGCTTATGGCAGGGGGCCTATGGCTACACCTTC.